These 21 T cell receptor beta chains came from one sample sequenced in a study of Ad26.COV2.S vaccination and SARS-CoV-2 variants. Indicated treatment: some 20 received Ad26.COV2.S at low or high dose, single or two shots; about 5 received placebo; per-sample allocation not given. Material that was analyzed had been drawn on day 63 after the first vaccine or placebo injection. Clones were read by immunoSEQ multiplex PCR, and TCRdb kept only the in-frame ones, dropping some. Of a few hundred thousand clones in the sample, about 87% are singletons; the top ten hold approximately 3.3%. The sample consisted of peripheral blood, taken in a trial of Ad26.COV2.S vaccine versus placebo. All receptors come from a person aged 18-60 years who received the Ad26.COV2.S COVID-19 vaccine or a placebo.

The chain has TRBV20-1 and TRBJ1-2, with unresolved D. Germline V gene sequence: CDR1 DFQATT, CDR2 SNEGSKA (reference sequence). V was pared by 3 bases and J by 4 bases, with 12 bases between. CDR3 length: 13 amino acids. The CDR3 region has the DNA TGCAGTGCTAGTGACTGGCTGGCCTATGGCTACACCTTC. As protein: CSASDWLAYGYTF.

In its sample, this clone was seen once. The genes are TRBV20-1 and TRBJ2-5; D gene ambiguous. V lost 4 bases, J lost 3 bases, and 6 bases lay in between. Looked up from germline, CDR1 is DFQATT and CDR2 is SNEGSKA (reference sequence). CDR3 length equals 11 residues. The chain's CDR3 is CSAIREETQYF. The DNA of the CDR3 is TGCAGTGCTATACGGGAAGAGACCCAGTACTTC.

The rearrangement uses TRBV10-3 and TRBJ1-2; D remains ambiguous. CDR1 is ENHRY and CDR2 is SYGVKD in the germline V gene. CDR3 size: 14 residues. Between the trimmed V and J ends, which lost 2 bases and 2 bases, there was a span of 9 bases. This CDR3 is CAISEPPTNYGYTF. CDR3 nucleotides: TGTGCCATCAGTGAGCCCCCTACGAACTATGGCTACACCTTC.

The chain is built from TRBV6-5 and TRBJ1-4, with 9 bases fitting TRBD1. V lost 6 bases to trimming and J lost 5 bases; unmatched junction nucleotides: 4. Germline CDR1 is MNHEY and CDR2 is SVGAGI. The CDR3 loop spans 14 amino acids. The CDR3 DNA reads TGTGCCAGCAGCCGGGACAGGGCGAATGAAAAACTGTTTTTT. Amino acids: CASSRDRANEKLFF.

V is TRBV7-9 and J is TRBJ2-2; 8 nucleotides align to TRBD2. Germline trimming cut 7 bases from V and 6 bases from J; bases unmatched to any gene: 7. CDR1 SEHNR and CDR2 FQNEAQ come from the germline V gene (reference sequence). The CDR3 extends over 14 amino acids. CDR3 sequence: CASTASGSAGELFF. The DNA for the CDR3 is TGTGCCAGCACCGCTAGCGGGTCGGCCGGGGAGCTGTTTTTT.

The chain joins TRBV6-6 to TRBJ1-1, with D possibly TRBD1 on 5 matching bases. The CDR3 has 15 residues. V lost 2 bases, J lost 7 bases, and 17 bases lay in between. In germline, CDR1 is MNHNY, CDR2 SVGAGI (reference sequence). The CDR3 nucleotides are TGTGCCAGCAGTTACGGGGGGGGTAGAGGGAATGAAGCTTTCTTT. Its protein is CASSYGGGRGNEAFF.

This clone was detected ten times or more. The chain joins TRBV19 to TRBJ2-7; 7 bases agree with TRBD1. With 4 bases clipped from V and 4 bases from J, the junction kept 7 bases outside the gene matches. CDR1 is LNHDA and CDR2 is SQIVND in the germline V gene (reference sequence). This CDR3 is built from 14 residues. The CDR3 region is CASSTPTGNYEQYF. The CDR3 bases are TGTGCCAGTAGTACACCGACAGGGAATTACGAGCAGTACTTC.

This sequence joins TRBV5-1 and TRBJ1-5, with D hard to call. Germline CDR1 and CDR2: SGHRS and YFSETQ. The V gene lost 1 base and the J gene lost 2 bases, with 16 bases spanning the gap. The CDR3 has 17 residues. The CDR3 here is CASSLMGSAGGNQPQHF. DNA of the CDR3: TGCGCCAGCAGCTTGATGGGCAGTGCTGGTGGCAATCAGCCCCAGCATTTT.

In nucleotides, the CDR3 is TGTGCCAGCAGTACCCGTGAGACACCATTAACAGGGGCCAACGTCCTGACTTTC. Protein: CASSTRETPLTGANVLTF. The V and J genes are TRBV27 and TRBJ2-6; D is unresolved. The germline CDR1 and CDR2 sequences are MNHEY and SMNVEV (reference sequence). This CDR3 region has 18 residues. Trimming shortened V by 5 bases and J by 4 bases, and 21 bases separated the two germline ends.

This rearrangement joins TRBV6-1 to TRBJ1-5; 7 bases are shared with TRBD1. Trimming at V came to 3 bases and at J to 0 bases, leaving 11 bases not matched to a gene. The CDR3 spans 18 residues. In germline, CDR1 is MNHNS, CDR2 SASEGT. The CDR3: CASSDGTRGVYSNQPQHF. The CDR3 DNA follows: TGTGCCAGCAGTGATGGTACCAGGGGGGTATATAGCAATCAGCCCCAGCATTTT.

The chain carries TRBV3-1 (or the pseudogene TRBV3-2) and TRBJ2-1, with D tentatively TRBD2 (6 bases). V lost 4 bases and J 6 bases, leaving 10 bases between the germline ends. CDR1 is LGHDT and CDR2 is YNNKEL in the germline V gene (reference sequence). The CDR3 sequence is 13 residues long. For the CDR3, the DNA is TGTGCCAGCAGCCCGGGACTCCTCAATGAGCAGTTCTTC. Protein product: CASSPGLLNEQFF.

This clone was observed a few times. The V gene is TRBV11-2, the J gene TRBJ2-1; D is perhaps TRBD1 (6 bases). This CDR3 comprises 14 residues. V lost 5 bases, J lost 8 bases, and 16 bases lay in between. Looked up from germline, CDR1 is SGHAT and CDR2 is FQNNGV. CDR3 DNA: TGTGCCAGCAGCGTACAGGGTTTTCGGGATGAGCAGTTCTTC. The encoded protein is CASSVQGFRDEQFF.

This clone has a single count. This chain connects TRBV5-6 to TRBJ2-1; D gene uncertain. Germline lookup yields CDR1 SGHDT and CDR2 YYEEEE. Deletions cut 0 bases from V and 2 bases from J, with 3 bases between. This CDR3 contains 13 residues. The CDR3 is CASSLGTYNEQFF. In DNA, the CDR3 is TGTGCCAGCAGCTTGGGAACCTACAATGAGCAGTTCTTC.

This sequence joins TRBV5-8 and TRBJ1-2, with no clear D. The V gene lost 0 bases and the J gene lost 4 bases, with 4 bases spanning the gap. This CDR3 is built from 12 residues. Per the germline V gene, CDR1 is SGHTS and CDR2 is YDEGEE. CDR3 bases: TGTGCCAGCAGCTTGGACGGCTATGGCTACACCTTC. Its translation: CASSLDGYGYTF.

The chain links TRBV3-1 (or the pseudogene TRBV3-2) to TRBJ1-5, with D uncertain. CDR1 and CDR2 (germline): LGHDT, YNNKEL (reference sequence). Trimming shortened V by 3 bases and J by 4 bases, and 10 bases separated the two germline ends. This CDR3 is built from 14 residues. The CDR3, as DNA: TGTGCCAGCAGCCACGGCATAGCAAATCAGCCCCAGCATTTT. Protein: CASSHGIANQPQHF.

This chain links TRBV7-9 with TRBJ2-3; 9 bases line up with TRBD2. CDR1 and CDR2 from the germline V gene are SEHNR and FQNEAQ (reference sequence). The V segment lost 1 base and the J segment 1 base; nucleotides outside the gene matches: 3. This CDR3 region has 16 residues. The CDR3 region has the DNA TGTGCCAGCAGCTTAGTTCGGACTAGCGGCACAGATACGCAGTATTTT. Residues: CASSLVRTSGTDTQYF. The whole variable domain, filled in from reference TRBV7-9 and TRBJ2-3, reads DTGVSQNPRHKITKRGQNVTFRCDPISEHNRLYWYRQTLGQGPEFLTYFQNEAQLEKSRLLSDRFSAERPKGSFSTLEIQRTEQGDSAMYLCASSLVRTSGTDTQYFGPGTRLTVL.

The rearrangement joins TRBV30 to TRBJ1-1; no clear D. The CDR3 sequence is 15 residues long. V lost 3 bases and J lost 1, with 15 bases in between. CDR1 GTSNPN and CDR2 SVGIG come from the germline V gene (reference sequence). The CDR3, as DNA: TGTGCCTGGAGGGCCCCCGGTGGTTGGAACACTGAAGCTTTCTTT. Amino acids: CAWRAPGGWNTEAFF.

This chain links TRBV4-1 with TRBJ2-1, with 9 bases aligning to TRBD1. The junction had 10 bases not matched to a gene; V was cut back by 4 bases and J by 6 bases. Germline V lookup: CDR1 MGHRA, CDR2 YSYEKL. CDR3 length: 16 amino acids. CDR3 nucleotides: TGCGCCAGCAGCCCCCCTCCGGGACAGGGATCCAATGAGCAGTTCTTC. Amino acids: CASSPPPGQGSNEQFF.

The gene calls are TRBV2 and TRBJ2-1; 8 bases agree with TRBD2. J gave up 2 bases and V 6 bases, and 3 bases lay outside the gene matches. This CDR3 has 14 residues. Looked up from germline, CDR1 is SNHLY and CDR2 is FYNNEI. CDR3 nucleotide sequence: TGTGCCAGCAGCGGACTAGCTCCCTACAATGAGCAGTTCTTC. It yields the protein CASSGLAPYNEQFF. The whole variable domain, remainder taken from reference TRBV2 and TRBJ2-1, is EPEVTQTPSHQVTQMGQEVILRCVPISNHLYFYWYRQILGQKVEFLVSFYNNEISEKSEIFDDQFSVERPDGSNFTLKIRSTKLEDSAMYFCASSGLAPYNEQFFGPGTRLTVL.

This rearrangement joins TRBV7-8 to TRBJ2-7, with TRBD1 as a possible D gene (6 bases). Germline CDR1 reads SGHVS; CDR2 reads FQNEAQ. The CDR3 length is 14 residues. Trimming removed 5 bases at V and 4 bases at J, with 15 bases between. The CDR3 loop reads CASSVGPGHYEQYF. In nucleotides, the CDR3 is TGTGCCAGCAGCGTAGGGCCGGGACATTACGAGCAGTACTTC.

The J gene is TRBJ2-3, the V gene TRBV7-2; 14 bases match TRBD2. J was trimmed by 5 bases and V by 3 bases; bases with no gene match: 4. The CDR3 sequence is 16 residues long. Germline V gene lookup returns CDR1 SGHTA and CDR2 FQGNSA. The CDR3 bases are TGTGCCAGCAGCTTCAGGACTAGCGGGAGGAGAGATACGCAGTATTTT. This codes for CASSFRTSGRRDTQYF.